Listed here are 9 T cell receptor beta chains from one sample, sequenced in a study of CD8 T cells in Susac syndrome. A quantity of roughly 0.5 to 1 ug RNA underwent reverse transcription using random hexamers. TCRdb re-called the immunoSEQ multiplex PCR reads through MiXCR, storing one row per CDR3 protein. Here the sample spans 250,000 to 300,000 distinct CDR3 sequences, 70% to 90% being singletons. Sequencing was carried out using CD8+ T cells from PBMCs. These receptor sequences come from a human donor with multiple sclerosis.

This chain uses TRBV28 with TRBJ2-7; no firm D call. This CDR3 comprises 11 residues. Germline assignment: CDR1 MDHEN and CDR2 SYDVKM. Trimming removed 6 bases from V and 5 bases from J, with 8 bases in between. CDR3 in amino acids: CASSPNHEQYF. CDR3 nucleotide sequence: TGTGCCAGCAGCCCAAATCACGAGCAGTACTTC.

The DNA for the CDR3 is TGTGCCAGCGGACTAGCGCCCTACAATGAGCAGTTCTTC. Translated: CASGLAPYNEQFF. The chain recombines TRBV25-1 with TRBJ2-1, with TRBD2 identical over 9 bases. The CDR3 covers 13 residues. The germline CDR1 and CDR2 sequences are MGHDK and SYGVNS. Germline trimming cut 8 bases from V and 2 bases from J; bases unmatched to any gene: 1.

Only a few counts were recorded for this clonotype. This chain joins TRBV6-1 and TRBJ1-5; D may be TRBD1 (5 bases). Germline V gives CDR1 MNHNS, CDR2 SASEGT. The CDR3 totals 13 residues. V shed 8 bases and J shed 2 bases, with 10 bases lying between them. The CDR3 sequence is CASGHRGNQPQHF. In DNA, the CDR3 is TGTGCCAGCGGACATCGGGGCAATCAGCCCCAGCATTTT.

The V gene is TRBV28, the J gene TRBJ1-4, with TRBD1 matching over 7 bases. Trimming removed 7 bases from V and 5 bases from J; junction bases left unmatched: 10. The CDR3 loop spans 15 amino acids. CDR1 and CDR2 (germline): MDHEN, SYDVKM. CDR3 nucleotide sequence: TGTGCCAGCACCCCGACAGGGAAAAGAAATGAAAAACTGTTTTTT. This encodes CASTPTGKRNEKLFF. The variable domain in full, completed from reference TRBV28 and TRBJ1-4, reads DVKVTQSSRYLVKRTGEKVFLECVQDMDHENMFWYRQDPGLGLRLIYFSYDVKMKEKGDIPEGYSVSREKKERFSLILESASTNQTSMYLCASTPTGKRNEKLFFGSGTQLSVL.

The chain combines TRBV5-1 with TRBJ2-1; 8 bases are a match to TRBD1. CDR3 length: 17 amino acids. Germline lookup yields CDR1 SGHRS and CDR2 YFSETQ. Trimming removed 1 base from V and 0 bases from J; junction bases left unmatched: 6. The CDR3 DNA sequence: TGCGCCAGCAGCTTGCTGGGGACAGGTACCTCCTACAATGAGCAGTTCTTC. This gives the protein CASSLLGTGTSYNEQFF.

The V call is TRBV27, the J call TRBJ2-7; D might be TRBD1 (6 bases). Germline V gene data show CDR1 as MNHEY and CDR2 as SMNVEV (reference sequence). V gave up 6 bases and J gave up 3 bases, with 15 bases separating them. This CDR3 is 14 amino acids long. CDR3 sequence: CASSWGPDRYEQYF. The CDR3 DNA follows: TGTGCCAGCAGCTGGGGGCCAGACCGCTACGAGCAGTACTTC.

The chain carries TRBV28 and TRBJ2-1, with TRBD2 matching over 15 bases. CDR3 length: 19 amino acids. Germline lookup yields CDR1 MDHEN and CDR2 SYDVKM. Trimming took 5 bases from V and 5 from J; bases not matched to a gene: 13. The CDR3 DNA reads TGTGCCAGCAGTCTTACCGGGACTAGCGGGAGGAGGTGGAACAATGAGCAGTTCTTC. Translation: CASSLTGTSGRRWNNEQFF.

The rearrangement uses TRBV25-1 and TRBJ2-3; D is undetermined. V was shortened by 3 bases and J by 2 bases, with 12 bases between the two germline ends. Germline V gene sequence: CDR1 MGHDK, CDR2 SYGVNS. The CDR3 consists of 15 residues. The CDR3 bases are TGTGCCAGCAGTGATGGCGGTTTCGCCACAGATACGCAGTATTTT. Protein product: CASSDGGFATDTQYF.

The genes are TRBV27 and TRBJ1-2; weak D call: TRBD1 (5 bases). The CDR3 extends over 14 amino acids. Trimming stripped 6 bases from V and 4 bases from J, with 15 bases between. Germline loops: CDR1 MNHEY, CDR2 SMNVEV (reference sequence). The CDR3 loop is CASRARERTYGYTF. In nucleotides, the CDR3 is TGTGCCAGCAGGGCCAGGGAAAGGACCTATGGCTACACCTTC.